This TCR beta chain emerged from a study of shared clonotypes between healthy human individuals. Each subset's genomic DNA was shared equally among a number of immunoSEQ plates. Sequenced by immunoSEQ multiplex PCR; TCRdb stores in-frame clones only, minus some. The table records approximately 1.4 million clones, about 98% of them present only once. The V gene lost 3 bases and the J gene lost 7 bases, with 9 bases spanning the gap. Germline-derived CDR1 and CDR2 are ENHRY and SYGVKD. The CDR3 has 13 residues. Sequencing was done on a sample of naive CD4+ T cells sorted from blood. Noted subset: CD45RA+ positively selected. The source is a man aged 30 to 39 in good health. J is TRBJ1-4 and V is TRBV10-3; D might be TRBD1 (5 bases). CDR3 residues: CAISEQDTEKLFF. In DNA, the CDR3 is TGTGCCATCAGTGAACAGGACACTGAAAAACTGTTTTTT.